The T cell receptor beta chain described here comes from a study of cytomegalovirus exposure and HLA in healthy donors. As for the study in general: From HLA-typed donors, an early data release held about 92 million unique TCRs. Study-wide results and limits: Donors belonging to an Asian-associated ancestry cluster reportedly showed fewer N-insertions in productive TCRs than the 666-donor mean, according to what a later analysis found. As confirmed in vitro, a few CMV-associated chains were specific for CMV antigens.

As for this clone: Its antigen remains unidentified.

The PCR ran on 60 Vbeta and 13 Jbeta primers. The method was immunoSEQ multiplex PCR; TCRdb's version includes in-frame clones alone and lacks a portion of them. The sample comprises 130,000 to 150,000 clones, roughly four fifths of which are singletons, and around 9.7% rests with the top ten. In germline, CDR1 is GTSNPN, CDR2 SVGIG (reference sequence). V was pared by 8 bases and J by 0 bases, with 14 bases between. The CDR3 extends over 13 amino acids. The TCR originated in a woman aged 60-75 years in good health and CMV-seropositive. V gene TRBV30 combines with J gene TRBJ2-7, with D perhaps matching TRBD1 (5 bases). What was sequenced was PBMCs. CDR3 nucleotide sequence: TGTGCCCTCGCTCAGGGATCCTCCTACGAGCAGTACTTC. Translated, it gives CALAQGSSYEQYF.